The 5 T cell receptor beta chains listed next were all sequenced from one sample in a study of blood T cell repertoires in COVID-19. Clones were read by immunoSEQ multiplex PCR, and TCRdb kept only the in-frame ones, dropping some. Among 360,000 or so clones listed, about 88% were seen once. Sequencing input: PBMCs or T cells enriched from blood (not recorded which). Receptor source: a woman aged 25 to 39 who had been exposed to COVID-19.

The J gene is TRBJ2-5, the V gene TRBV3-1 (or the pseudogene TRBV3-2); D might be TRBD2 (7 bases). This CDR3 is 17 amino acids long. Per the germline V gene, CDR1 is LGHDT and CDR2 is YNNKEL (reference sequence). V gave up 3 bases and J gave up 4 bases, with 21 bases separating them. The CDR3 sequence: CASSHIRGRAVPETQYF. In nucleotides, the CDR3 is TGTGCCAGCAGCCATATAAGGGGGAGGGCCGTCCCAGAGACCCAGTACTTC.

The chain joins TRBV13 to TRBJ2-7, with D perhaps TRBD1 (7 bases). CDR1 and CDR2 from the germline V gene are PRHDT and FYEKMQ (reference sequence). V was trimmed by 0 bases and J by 0 bases, leaving 12 bases between them. This CDR3 comprises 16 residues. As DNA, the CDR3 is TGTGCCAGCAGCTTAGGCGGGGGACAGATCTCCTACGAGCAGTACTTC. Translated, it gives CASSLGGGQISYEQYF.

The chain joins TRBV5-6 to TRBJ2-1; the match to TRBD1 covers 8 bases. CDR3 size: 17 residues. Germline V gene data show CDR1 as SGHDT and CDR2 as YYEEEE. With 7 bases clipped from V and 8 bases from J, the junction kept 20 bases outside the gene matches. The CDR3 here is CASAYPGRQGPGDEQFF. The CDR3 DNA reads as TGTGCCAGCGCCTACCCCGGGAGACAGGGGCCCGGCGATGAGCAGTTCTTC. Looking up the rest from reference TRBV5-6 and TRBJ2-1 gives the full variable domain: DAGVTQSPTHLIKTRGQQVTLRCSPKSGHDTVSWYQQALGQGPQFIFQYYEEEERQRGNFPDRFSGHQFPNYSSELNVNALLLGDSALYLCASAYPGRQGPGDEQFFGPGTRLTVL.

V is TRBV2 and J is TRBJ1-2; D remains ambiguous. This CDR3 contains 14 residues. From germline, CDR1 is SNHLY and CDR2 FYNNEI. Deletions cut 1 base from V and 7 bases from J, with 13 bases between. The chain's CDR3 is CASSEGHNPPGYTF. The CDR3 nucleotides are TGTGCCAGCAGTGAAGGCCACAATCCCCCTGGCTACACCTTC.

The J gene is TRBJ2-7, the V gene TRBV10-2; a possible D gene is TRBD2 (5 bases). Germline V gene sequence: CDR1 WSHSY, CDR2 SAAADI. The V end lost 0 bases, the J end lost 1 base, and 7 bases lay between the germline ends. The CDR3 has 14 residues. Here the CDR3 reads CASSESGVSYEQYF. The CDR3 nucleotides are TGCGCCAGCAGTGAGTCGGGAGTATCCTACGAGCAGTACTTC.